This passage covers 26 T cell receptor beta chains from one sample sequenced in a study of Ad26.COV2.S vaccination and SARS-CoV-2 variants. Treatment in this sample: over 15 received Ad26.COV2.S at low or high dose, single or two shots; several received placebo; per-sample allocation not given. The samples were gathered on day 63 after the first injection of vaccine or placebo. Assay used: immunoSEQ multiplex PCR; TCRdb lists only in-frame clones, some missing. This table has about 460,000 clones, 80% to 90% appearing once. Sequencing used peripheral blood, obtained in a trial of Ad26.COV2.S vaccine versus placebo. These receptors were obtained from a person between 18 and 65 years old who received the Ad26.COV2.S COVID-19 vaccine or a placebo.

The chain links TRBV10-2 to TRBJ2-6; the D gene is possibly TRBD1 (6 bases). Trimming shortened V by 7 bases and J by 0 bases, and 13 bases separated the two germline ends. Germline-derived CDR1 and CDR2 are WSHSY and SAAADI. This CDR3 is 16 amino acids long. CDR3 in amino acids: CASIRGESSGANVLTF. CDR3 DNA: TGCGCCAGCATCAGGGGCGAGAGCTCTGGGGCCAACGTCCTGACTTTC.

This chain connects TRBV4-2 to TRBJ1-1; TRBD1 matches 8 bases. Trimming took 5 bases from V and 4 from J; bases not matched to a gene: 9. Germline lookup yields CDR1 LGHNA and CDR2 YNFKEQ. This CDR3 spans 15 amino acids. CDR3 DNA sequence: TGTGCCAGCAGCACCTCAGGGGGCGGTTTCACTGAAGCTTTCTTT. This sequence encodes CASSTSGGGFTEAFF.

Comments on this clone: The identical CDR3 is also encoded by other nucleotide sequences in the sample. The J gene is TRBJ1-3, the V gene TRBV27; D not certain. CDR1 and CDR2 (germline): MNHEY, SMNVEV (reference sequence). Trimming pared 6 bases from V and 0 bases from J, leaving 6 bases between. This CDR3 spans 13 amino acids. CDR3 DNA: TGTGCCAGCAGGTCGAGCTCTGGAAACACCATATATTTT. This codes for CASRSSSGNTIYF.

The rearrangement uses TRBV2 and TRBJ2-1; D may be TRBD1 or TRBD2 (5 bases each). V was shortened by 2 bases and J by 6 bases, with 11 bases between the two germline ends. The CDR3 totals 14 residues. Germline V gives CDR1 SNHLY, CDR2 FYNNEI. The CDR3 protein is CASSEYGTSNEQFF. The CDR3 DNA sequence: TGTGCCAGCAGTGAATATGGGACGTCCAATGAGCAGTTCTTC.

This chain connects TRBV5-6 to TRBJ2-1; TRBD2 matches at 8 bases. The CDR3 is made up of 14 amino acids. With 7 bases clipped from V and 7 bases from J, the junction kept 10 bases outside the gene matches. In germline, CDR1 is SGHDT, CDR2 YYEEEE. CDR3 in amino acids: CASGARGADNEQFF. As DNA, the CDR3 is TGTGCCAGCGGCGCGCGGGGGGCCGATAATGAGCAGTTCTTC.

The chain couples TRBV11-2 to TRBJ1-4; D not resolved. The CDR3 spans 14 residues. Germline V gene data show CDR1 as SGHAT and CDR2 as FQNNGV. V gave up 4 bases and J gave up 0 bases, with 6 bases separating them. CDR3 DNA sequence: TGTGCCAGCAGCTCCTCCGCAACTAATGAAAAACTGTTTTTT. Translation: CASSSSATNEKLFF. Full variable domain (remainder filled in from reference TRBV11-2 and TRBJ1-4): EAGVAQSPRYKIIEKRQSVAFWCNPISGHATLYWYQQILGQGPKLLIQFQNNGVVDDSQLPKDRFSAERLKGVDSTLKIQPAKLEDSAVYLCASSSSATNEKLFFGSGTQLSVL.

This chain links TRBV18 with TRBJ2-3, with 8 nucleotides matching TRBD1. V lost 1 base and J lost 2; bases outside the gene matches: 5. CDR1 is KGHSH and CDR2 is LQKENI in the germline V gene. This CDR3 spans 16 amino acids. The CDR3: CASSPLGQGHTDTQYF. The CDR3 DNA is TGTGCCAGCTCACCACTCGGACAGGGCCACACAGATACGCAGTATTTT.

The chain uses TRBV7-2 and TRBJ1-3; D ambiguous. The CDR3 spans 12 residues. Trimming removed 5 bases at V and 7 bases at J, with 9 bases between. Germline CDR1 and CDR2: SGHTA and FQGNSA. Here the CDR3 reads CASSPLTNTIYF. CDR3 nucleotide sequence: TGTGCCAGCAGCCCCCTAACGAACACCATATATTTT.

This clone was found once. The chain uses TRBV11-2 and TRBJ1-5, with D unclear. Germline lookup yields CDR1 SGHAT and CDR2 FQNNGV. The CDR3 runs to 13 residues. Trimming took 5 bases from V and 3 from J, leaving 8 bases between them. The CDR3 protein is CASSPNFNQPQHF. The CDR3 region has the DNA TGTGCCAGCAGCCCAAATTTCAATCAGCCCCAGCATTTT.

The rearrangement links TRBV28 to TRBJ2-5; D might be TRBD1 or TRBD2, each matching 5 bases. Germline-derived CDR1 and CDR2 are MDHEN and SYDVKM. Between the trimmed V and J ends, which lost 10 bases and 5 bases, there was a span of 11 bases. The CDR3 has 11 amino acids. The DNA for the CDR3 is TGTGCCACCGAGGGGCATGAGACCCAGTACTTC. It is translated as CATEGHETQYF.

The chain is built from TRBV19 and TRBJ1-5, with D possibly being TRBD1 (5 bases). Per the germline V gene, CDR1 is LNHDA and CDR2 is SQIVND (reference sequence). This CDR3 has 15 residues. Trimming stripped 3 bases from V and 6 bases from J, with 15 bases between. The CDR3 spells CASSIRVPGAQPQHF. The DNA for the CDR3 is TGTGCCAGTAGTATTCGGGTGCCTGGGGCTCAGCCCCAGCATTTT.

Here the CDR3 reads CASTVTGSSEQFF. DNA of the CDR3: TGTGCCAGTACCGTTACAGGGTCGAGTGAGCAGTTCTTC. The chain employs TRBV19 and TRBJ2-1; the D gene is possibly TRBD1 (6 bases). The CDR3 runs to 13 residues. Germline V lookup: CDR1 LNHDA, CDR2 SQIVND (reference sequence). V was trimmed by 7 bases and J by 9 bases, leaving 16 bases between them.

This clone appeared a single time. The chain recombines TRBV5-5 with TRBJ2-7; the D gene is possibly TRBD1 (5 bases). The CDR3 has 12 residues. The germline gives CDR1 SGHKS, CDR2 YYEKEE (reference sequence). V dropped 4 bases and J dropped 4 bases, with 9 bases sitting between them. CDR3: CASSLHRYEQYF. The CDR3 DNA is TGTGCCAGCAGCCTCCACAGGTACGAGCAGTACTTC.

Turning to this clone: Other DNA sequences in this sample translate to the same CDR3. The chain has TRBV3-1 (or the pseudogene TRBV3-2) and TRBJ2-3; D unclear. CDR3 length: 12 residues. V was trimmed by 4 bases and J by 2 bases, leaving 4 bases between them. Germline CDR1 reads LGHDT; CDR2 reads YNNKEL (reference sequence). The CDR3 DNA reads TGTGCCAGCAGCCTTTCCACAGATACGCAGTATTTT. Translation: CASSLSTDTQYF.

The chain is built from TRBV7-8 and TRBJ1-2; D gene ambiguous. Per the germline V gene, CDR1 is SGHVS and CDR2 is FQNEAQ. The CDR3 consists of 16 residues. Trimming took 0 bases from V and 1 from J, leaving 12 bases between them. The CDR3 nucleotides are TGTGCCAGCAGCTTAGCGCGAGGCAGACTTAACTATGGCTACACCTTC. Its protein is CASSLARGRLNYGYTF.

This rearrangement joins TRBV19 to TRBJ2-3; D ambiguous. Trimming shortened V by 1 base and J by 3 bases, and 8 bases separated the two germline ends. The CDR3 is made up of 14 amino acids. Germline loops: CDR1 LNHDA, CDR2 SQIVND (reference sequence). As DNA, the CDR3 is TGTGCCAGTAGTATAGGCAGGTGGACAGATACGCAGTATTTT. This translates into CASSIGRWTDTQYF.

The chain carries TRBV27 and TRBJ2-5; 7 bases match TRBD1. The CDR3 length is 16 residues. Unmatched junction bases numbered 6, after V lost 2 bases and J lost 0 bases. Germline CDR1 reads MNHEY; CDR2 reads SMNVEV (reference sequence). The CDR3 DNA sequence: TGTGCCAGCAGTTTACTAGGGGGCGCCGACCAAGAGACCCAGTACTTC. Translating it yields CASSLLGGADQETQYF.

The CDR3 sequence: CATWIRGYGYTF. The CDR3 DNA follows: TGTGCCACCTGGATTCGGGGCTATGGCTACACCTTC. The gene calls are TRBV10-3 and TRBJ1-2; no clear D gene. V was clipped by 10 bases and J by 4 bases, with 13 bases between them. CDR3 length: 12 residues. Germline assignment: CDR1 ENHRY and CDR2 SYGVKD.

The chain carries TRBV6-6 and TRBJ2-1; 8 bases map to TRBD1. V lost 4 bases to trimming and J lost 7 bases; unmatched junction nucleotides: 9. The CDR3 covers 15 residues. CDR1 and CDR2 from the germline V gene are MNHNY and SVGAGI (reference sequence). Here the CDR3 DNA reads TGTGCCAGCAGTTCCCTCGACAGGGGACGGAATGAGCAGTTCTTC. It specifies CASSSLDRGRNEQFF.

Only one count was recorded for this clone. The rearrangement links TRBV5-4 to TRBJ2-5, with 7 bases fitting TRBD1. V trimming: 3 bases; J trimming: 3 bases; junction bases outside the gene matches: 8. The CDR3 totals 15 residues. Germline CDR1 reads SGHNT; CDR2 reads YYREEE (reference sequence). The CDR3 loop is CASSYRQGWEETQYF. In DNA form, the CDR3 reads TGTGCCAGCAGCTACAGACAGGGTTGGGAAGAGACCCAGTACTTC. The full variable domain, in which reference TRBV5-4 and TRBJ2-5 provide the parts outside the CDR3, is ETGVTQSPTHLIKTRGQQVTLRCSSQSGHNTVSWYQQALGQGPQFIFQYYREEENGRGNFPPRFSGLQFPNYSSELNVNALELDDSALYLCASSYRQGWEETQYFGPGTRLLVL.

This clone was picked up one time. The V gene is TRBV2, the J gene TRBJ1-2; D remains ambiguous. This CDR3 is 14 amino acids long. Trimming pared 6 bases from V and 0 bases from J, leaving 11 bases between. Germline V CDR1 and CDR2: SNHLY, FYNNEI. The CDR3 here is CASSDLTSNYGYTF. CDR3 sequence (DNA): TGTGCCAGCAGCGACCTGACATCTAACTATGGCTACACCTTC.

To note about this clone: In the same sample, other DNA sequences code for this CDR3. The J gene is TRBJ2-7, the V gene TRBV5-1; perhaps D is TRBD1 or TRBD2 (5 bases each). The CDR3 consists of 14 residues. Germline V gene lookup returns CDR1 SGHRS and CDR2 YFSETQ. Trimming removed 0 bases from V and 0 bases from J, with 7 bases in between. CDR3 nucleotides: TGCGCCAGCAGCTTGGGGGGGTCCTCCTACGAGCAGTACTTC. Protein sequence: CASSLGGSSYEQYF. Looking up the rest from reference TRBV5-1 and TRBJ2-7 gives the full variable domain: KAGVTQTPRYLIKTRGQQVTLSCSPISGHRSVSWYQQTPGQGLQFLFEYFSETQRNKGNFPGRFSGRQFSNSRSEMNVSTLELGDSALYLCASSLGGSSYEQYFGPGTRLTVT.

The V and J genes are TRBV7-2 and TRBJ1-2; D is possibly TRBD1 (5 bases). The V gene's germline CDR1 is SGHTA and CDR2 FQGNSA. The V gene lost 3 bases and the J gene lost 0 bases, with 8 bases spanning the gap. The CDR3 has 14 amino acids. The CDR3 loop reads CASSLARANYGYTF. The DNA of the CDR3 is TGTGCCAGCAGCTTGGCCAGGGCTAACTATGGCTACACCTTC.

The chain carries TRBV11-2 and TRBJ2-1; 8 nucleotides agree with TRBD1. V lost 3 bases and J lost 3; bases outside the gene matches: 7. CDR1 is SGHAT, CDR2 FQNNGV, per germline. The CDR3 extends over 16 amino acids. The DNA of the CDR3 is TGTGCCAGCAGCTTTTACCTGGACAGGGACTACAATGAGCAGTTCTTC. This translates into CASSFYLDRDYNEQFF.

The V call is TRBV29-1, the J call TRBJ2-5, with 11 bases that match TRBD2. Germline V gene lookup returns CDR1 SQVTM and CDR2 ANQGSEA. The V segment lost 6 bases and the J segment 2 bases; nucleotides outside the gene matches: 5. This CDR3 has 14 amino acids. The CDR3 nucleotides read TGCAGCGTGGCCCGACTAGCGGGGCAAGAGACCCAGTACTTC. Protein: CSVARLAGQETQYF.

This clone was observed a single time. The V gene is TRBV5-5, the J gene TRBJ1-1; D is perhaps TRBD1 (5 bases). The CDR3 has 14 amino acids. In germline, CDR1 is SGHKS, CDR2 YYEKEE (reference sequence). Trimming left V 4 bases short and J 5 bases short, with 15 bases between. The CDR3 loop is CASSAPGGLTEAFF. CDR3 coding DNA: TGTGCCAGCAGCGCCCCTGGGGGACTGACTGAAGCTTTCTTT.